A selection of T cell receptor beta chains follows, all from one sample in a study of cytotoxic CD8 clonotypes in ibrutinib-treated CLL. TCRdb's copy holds only in-frame clones and misses some; the assay was immunoSEQ multiplex PCR. Of about 140,000 clones in the sample, 70% to 85% are singletons; the top ten hold approximately 30%. Sequenced material: PBMCs, taken after 12 months of ibrutinib treatment. The receptors stem from a human donor with chronic lymphocytic leukemia. Both conserved end residues are part of each CDR3. D genes are given only for firm matches. Size is stated for part of the rows, as once, few or many counts, or as a class when the clone is expanded.

j_gene	abundance	v_gene	d_gene	CDR3aa	CDR3nt
TRBJ1-6	.	TRBV6-5	.	CASSYFRQNNSPLHF	TGTGCCAGCAGTTACTTTCGGCAAAATAATTCACCCCTCCACTTT
TRBJ2-1	.	TRBV29-1	.	CSVGRGSYNEQFF	TGCAGCGTTGGCAGGGGTTCCTACAATGAGCAGTTCTTC
TRBJ2-3	few	TRBV11-3	.	CASRADPLGQYF	TGTGCCAGCAGAGCCGATCCCTTGGGGCAGTATTTT
TRBJ1-4	.	TRBV4-1	.	CASSQGGEKLFF	TGCGCCAGCAGCCAAGGGGGGGAAAAACTGTTTTTT
TRBJ1-1	.	TRBV28	TRBD1	CASSLTTGGAFF	TGTGCCAGCAGTCTTACGACAGGGGGAGCTTTCTTT
TRBJ2-7	.	TRBV5-1	.	CASSVRQAGEQYF	TGCGCCAGCAGCGTGCGACAGGCCGGGGAGCAGTACTTC
TRBJ2-7	.	TRBV2	TRBD1	CASGTNRGPYEQYF	TGTGCCAGCGGGACAAACAGGGGCCCCTACGAGCAGTACTTC
TRBJ2-5	.	TRBV6-1	.	CASSPTGKETQYF	TGTGCCAGCAGTCCGACGGGGAAAGAGACCCAGTACTTC
TRBJ1-5	.	TRBV7-9	.	CASSLAAWGGSNQPQHF	TGTGCCAGCAGCTTAGCGGCCTGGGGCGGCTCTAATCAGCCCCAGCATTTT
TRBJ2-3	.	TRBV25-1	TRBD1	CASIPGGWDTQYF	TGTGCCAGCATTCCAGGGGGCTGGGATACGCAGTATTTT
TRBJ1-2	many	TRBV5-1	.	CASAWGVDYGYTF	TGCGCCAGCGCCTGGGGGGTCGACTATGGCTACACCTTC
TRBJ2-7	once	TRBV7-8	TRBD2	CASSRRADSGTHSYEQYF	TGTGCCAGCAGCCGTAGGGCTGATAGCGGGACCCACTCCTACGAGCAGTACTTC
TRBJ1-2	.	TRBV30	.	CAWSGRGGGYTF	TGTGCCTGGAGTGGGAGGGGAGGGGGCTACACCTTC
TRBJ2-1	.	TRBV27	.	CASRTSGLNEQFF	TGTGCCAGCAGAACGAGCGGGCTCAATGAGCAGTTCTTC
TRBJ1-5	once	TRBV28	TRBD1	CASSLQGAYQPQHF	TGTGCCAGCAGTCTACAGGGGGCTTATCAGCCCCAGCATTTT
TRBJ2-3	.	TRBV5-1	.	CASSLRQISTDTQYF	TGCGCCAGCAGCTTGCGACAGATCAGCACAGATACGCAGTATTTT
TRBJ1-1	few	TRBV6-5	.	CASGRGGGTEAFF	TGTGCCAGCGGCAGGGGTGGAGGCACTGAAGCTTTCTTT
TRBJ1-1	.	TRBV29-1	.	CSVVWENTEAFF	TGCAGCGTTGTTTGGGAGAACACTGAAGCTTTCTTT
TRBJ2-7	few	TRBV11-2	.	CASSLVITYEQYF	TGTGCCAGCAGCTTGGTGATAACCTACGAGCAGTACTTC
TRBJ2-2	.	TRBV28	.	CASSSLEMNTGELFF	TGTGCCAGCAGTTCCCTAGAAATGAACACCGGGGAGCTGTTTTTT
TRBJ2-7	.	TRBV4-1	TRBD2	CASSQLPGTSGISSYEQYF	TGCGCCAGCAGCCAGCTTCCCGGGACTAGCGGGATCAGCTCCTACGAGCAGTACTTC
TRBJ2-3	.	TRBV5-1	TRBD2	CASSLGGTSVTDTQYF	TGCGCCAGCAGCTTGGGCGGGACTAGCGTTACAGATACGCAGTATTTT
TRBJ2-7	.	TRBV7-9	.	CASSYLVREQYF	TGTGCCAGCAGTTACCTGGTCCGCGAGCAGTACTTC
TRBJ2-7	.	TRBV12-5	.	CAKRGQYF	TGTGCTAAACGGGGGCAGTACTTC
TRBJ1-5	.	TRBV30	TRBD1	CAWSKDSHGTGELAPAF	TGTGCCTGGAGCAAAGACTCACATGGGACAGGAGAGTTAGCCCCAGCATTT
TRBJ2-7	.	TRBV5-1	TRBD1	CASSPGTGSSYEQYF	TGCGCCAGCAGCCCCGGGACAGGAAGCTCCTACGAGCAGTACTTC
TRBJ1-3	many	TRBV10-3	TRBD1	CAISETGAGNTIYF	TGTGCCATCAGTGAAACAGGGGCTGGAAACACCATATATTTT
TRBJ2-7	.	TRBV6-1	TRBD1	CASSPTGQGSYEQYF	TGTGCCAGCTCCCCAACGGGACAGGGTTCTTACGAGCAGTACTTC
TRBJ2-1	.	TRBV2	TRBD1	CASRPARQGPQFF	TGTGCCAGCAGACCTGCCAGACAGGGCCCGCAGTTCTTC
TRBJ2-4	.	TRBV30	TRBD1	CAWSTGQGNIQYF	TGTGCCTGGAGCACCGGACAGGGAAACATTCAGTACTTC
TRBJ1-1	.	TRBV5-1	TRBD1	CASSLRGTGWGMNTEAFF	TGCGCCAGCAGCCTGCGGGGGACAGGCTGGGGCATGAACACTGAAGCTTTCTTT
TRBJ1-3	once	TRBV23-1	TRBD1	CASSQIGTDGNTIYF	TGCGCCAGCAGTCAAATCGGGACAGATGGAAACACCATATATTTT
TRBJ1-5	.	TRBV28	.	CASSLSLQGQPQHF	TGTGCCAGCAGTTTGTCCCTCCAGGGACAGCCCCAGCATTTT
TRBJ2-6	few	TRBV11-3	.	CASSLVGSGANVLTF	TGTGCCAGCAGCTTAGTAGGTTCTGGGGCCAACGTCCTGACTTTC
TRBJ2-3	.	TRBV11-3	TRBD1	CASSSGQGTDTQYF	TGTGCCAGCAGCTCCGGACAGGGTACAGATACGCAGTATTTT
TRBJ2-7	.	TRBV5-4	.	CASSAPDMYEQYF	TGTGCCAGCAGCGCTCCGGACATGTACGAGCAGTACTTC
TRBJ2-7	.	TRBV28	TRBD2	CASSPRTSLTYEQYF	TGTGCCAGCAGCCCTAGGACTAGCTTAACCTACGAGCAGTACTTC